This entry features one T cell receptor beta chain sequence. CDR3 length equals 14 residues. V was trimmed by 0 bases and J by 7 bases, leaving 13 bases between them. The germline V gene has CDR1 SGHRS and CDR2 YFSETQ. These data belong to a study of blood T cell repertoires in COVID-19. The wider study: T cells, B-cell-depleted T cells, or PBMCs provided the cDNA or gDNA that served as material.

Assay: immunoSEQ multiplex PCR; the TCRdb copy retains only in-frame clones and omits some. The table includes around 110,000 clones, approximately 90% detected once. The sequenced sample consisted of peripheral blood. This TCR derives from a man in his fifties or sixties with active or convalescent COVID-19. The V call is TRBV5-1, the J call TRBJ1-2, with D maybe TRBD1 (5 bases). The CDR3 spells CASSLVGGERGYTF. The CDR3, as DNA: TGCGCCAGCAGCTTGGTGGGGGGTGAACGTGGCTACACCTTC.